This section outlines one T cell receptor beta chain sequence together with its context. CDR3 length equals 12 residues. The germline V gene has CDR1 DFQATT and CDR2 SNEGSKA (reference sequence). The data were obtained in a study of T cells expressing NK-cell markers. TCRdb derives one entry per CDR3 protein from the 5' RACE reads, leaving out DNA. Recorded for this sample: roughly 430,000 distinct CDR3 sequences. The sequenced material came from blood T cells: a sorted CD56 or NKG2C T cell subset, CD4+ or CD8+ T cells, or bulk PBMC T cells (not recorded which). This TCR was recovered from a woman aged 18 to 75 in good health. The rearrangement links TRBV20-1 to TRBJ2-7. CDR3 residues: CSASSRAYEQYF.